This T cell receptor beta chain originates from a study of blood T cells in healthy people across ages. A second PCR of roughly 7 to 11 cycles used a sample-barcoded 5' primer and a J-beta primer mix. From the 5' RACE reads, TCRdb called clonotypes with MiXCR, one entry per CDR3 protein. The data contain approximately 900,000 distinct CDR3 sequences, 25% to 30% of them singletons. Germline V gene sequence: CDR1 MNHEY, CDR2 SVGEGT. The CDR3 totals 15 residues. The V end lost 6 bases, the J end lost 5 bases, and 19 bases lay between the germline ends. This same sample was also part of a study on T cells of mothers and their children.

The rearrangement joins TRBV6-2 or TRBV6-3 to TRBJ2-5; D is ambiguous. The source is a middle-aged woman in good health. Sequencing was carried out using blood. CDR3 nucleotides: TGTGCCAGCAGCCACCGGGCCCCCCGCCGGGAGACCCAGTACTTC. Encoded protein: CASSHRAPRRETQYF.